The 3 T cell receptor beta chains listed next were all sequenced from one sample in a study of response to subunit inactivated influenza vaccine. Via MiXCR, TCRdb re-called the RT-PCR reads, giving one row per CDR3 protein. Of under 750,000 distinct CDR3 sequences in the sample, 12% were seen once. The specimen comprised PBMCs from blood, sampled on the day of vaccination. All receptors derive from a man between 45 and 60 years old who received an inactivated influenza vaccine.

The chain has TRBV29-1 and TRBJ2-7; 11 bases align to TRBD2. V lost 2 bases to trimming and J lost 0 bases; unmatched junction nucleotides: 0. The germline V gene encodes CDR1 SQVTM and CDR2 ANQGSEA. The CDR3 is 14 amino acids. The CDR3 loop is CSVELAGGSYEQYF. CDR3 coding DNA: TGCAGCGTTGAACTAGCGGGGGGCTCCTACGAGCAGTACTTC.

This chain uses TRBV12-3 or TRBV12-4 with TRBJ2-7; 7 bases are shared with TRBD2. The J segment lost 5 bases and the V segment lost 1 base, leaving 5 bases of the junction unmatched. The CDR3 covers 14 residues. The CDR3 DNA is TGTGCCAGCAGTTTAGTAGGGACTAACCACGAGCAGTACTTC. This codes for CASSLVGTNHEQYF.

Ten or more counts support this clonotype. The chain employs TRBV11-2 and TRBJ2-4; D is perhaps TRBD2 (6 bases). V dropped 5 bases and J dropped 10 bases, with 12 bases sitting between them. CDR1 is SGHAT and CDR2 is FQNNGV in the germline V gene. This CDR3 spans 12 amino acids. CDR3: CASSQGAGIQYF. The CDR3 region has the DNA TGTGCCAGCAGCCAGGGCGCGGGAATTCAGTACTTC.